The rows below give T cell receptor beta chains drawn from one sample of a study of cytotoxic CD8 clonotypes in ibrutinib-treated CLL. The assay was immunoSEQ multiplex PCR, and TCRdb's table has in-frame clones only and misses some. The data hold some 200,000 clones, with roughly three quarters observed a single time. The sample was PBMCs, taken after 12 months of ibrutinib treatment. The source of these receptors is a human donor with chronic lymphocytic leukemia. CDR3s include the opening cysteine and the closing phenylalanine or tryptophan. The D gene is left open where the match is weak. Not all rows give a size; the values are once, few, many and, for expanded clones, a class.

D gene,J gene,V gene,clone size,CDR3 DNA,CDR3 protein
NA,TRBJ2-2,TRBV25-1,NA,TGTGCCAGCACCTCACTTAGCGGGAACACCGGGGAGCTGTTTTTT,CASTSLSGNTGELFF
TRBD1,TRBJ1-3,TRBV18,NA,TGTGCCAGCTCACCAATAACAGGGGTCCCTGGAAACACCATATATTTT,CASSPITGVPGNTIYF
TRBD2,TRBJ2-3,TRBV6-6,few,TGTGCCAGCAGTTCCTCCCTAGCGGGGGGGGTAGATACGCAGTATTTT,CASSSSLAGGVDTQYF
NA,TRBJ1-2,TRBV11-2,few,TGTGCCAGCAGCTTACAGAGACAGGCGGGGGGCTACACCTTC,CASSLQRQAGGYTF
TRBD2,TRBJ2-6,TRBV7-2,NA,TGTGCCAGCAGCTTATGGACTAGCGGGCCCTCTGGGGCCAACGTCCTGACTTTC,CASSLWTSGPSGANVLTF
TRBD1,TRBJ2-1,TRBV7-2,NA,TGTGCCAGCAGCTCCTCGCCGGGACAGGGATCCTACAATGAGCAGTTCTTC,CASSSSPGQGSYNEQFF
NA,TRBJ1-5,TRBV25-1,NA,TGTGCCAGCAGTGATCTCTCTCAGCCCGATCAGCCCCAGCATTTT,CASSDLSQPDQPQHF
TRBD1,TRBJ2-7,TRBV7-2,NA,TGTGCCAGCAGCTCCCAGGGGGCGTCTCCCTCTTACGAGCAGTACTTC,CASSSQGASPSYEQYF
TRBD1,TRBJ1-1,TRBV30,NA,TGTGCCTGGGGGGAAACAGGGGTTCCTGAAGCTTTCTTT,CAWGETGVPEAFF
NA,TRBJ2-5,TRBV5-1,NA,TGCGCCAGCACTAGAAACGATCAAGAGACCCAGTACTTC,CASTRNDQETQYF
NA,TRBJ2-4,TRBV30,few,TGTGCCTGGAGTGGAATTCAGTACTTC,CAWSGIQYF
NA,TRBJ1-4,TRBV5-8,NA,TGTGCCAGCAGCTCGGGGTTAACGGGTAAACTGTTTTTT,CASSSGLTGKLFF
TRBD1,TRBJ1-5,TRBV6-5,NA,TGTGCCAGCAGCCGGACAGGGTTTAGCAATCAGCCCCAGCATTTT,CASSRTGFSNQPQHF
NA,TRBJ1-2,TRBV7-2,NA,TGTGCCAGCAGCTTAGGGTCGGGAACGGTATACACCTTC,CASSLGSGTVYTF
NA,TRBJ1-4,TRBV30,few,TGTGCCTCCACGGCGATAGGATCGGCTAATGAAAAACTGTTTTTT,CASTAIGSANEKLFF
NA,TRBJ2-7,TRBV5-1,NA,TGCGCCAGCACCTGGGACTCTGGGAGCTCCTACGAGCAGTACTTC,CASTWDSGSSYEQYF
TRBD2,TRBJ2-2,TRBV4-3,NA,TGCGCCAGCAGCCAAGAGGGAGGGGTCGGGGAGCTGTTTTTT,CASSQEGGVGELFF
TRBD1,TRBJ1-1,TRBV29-1,NA,TGCAGCGTTATGGGCGGACAGGGTGAAGCTTTCTTT,CSVMGGQGEAFF